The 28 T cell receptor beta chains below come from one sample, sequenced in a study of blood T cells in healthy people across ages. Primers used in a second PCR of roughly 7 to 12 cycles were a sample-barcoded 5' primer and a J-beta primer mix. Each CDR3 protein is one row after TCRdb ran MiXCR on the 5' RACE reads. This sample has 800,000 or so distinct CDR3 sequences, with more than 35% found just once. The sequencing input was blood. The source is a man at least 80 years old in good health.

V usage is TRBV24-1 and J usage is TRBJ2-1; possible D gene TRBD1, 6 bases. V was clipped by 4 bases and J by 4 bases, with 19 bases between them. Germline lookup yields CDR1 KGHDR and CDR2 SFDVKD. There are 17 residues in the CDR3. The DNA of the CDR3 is TGTGCCACCAGTGACCTCAGCAGGGGCATGGAGTACAATGAGCAGTTCTTC. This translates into CATSDLSRGMEYNEQFF.

CDR3 region: CASSYPGVTDTQYF. In nucleotides, the CDR3 is TGTGCCAGCAGTTACCCGGGAGTGACAGATACGCAGTATTTT. This chain joins TRBV6-5 and TRBJ2-3; a weak D match, TRBD2 (6 bases). V lost 2 bases to trimming and J lost 3 bases, with 9 bases between them. This CDR3 has 14 amino acids. Germline lookup yields CDR1 MNHEY and CDR2 SVGAGI.

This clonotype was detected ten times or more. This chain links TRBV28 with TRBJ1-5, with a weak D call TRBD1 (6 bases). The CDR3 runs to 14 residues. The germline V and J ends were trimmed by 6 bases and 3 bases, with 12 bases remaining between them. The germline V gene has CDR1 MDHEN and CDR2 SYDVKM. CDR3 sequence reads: CASRPQGYNQPQHF. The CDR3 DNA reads TGTGCCAGCAGACCACAGGGTTACAATCAGCCCCAGCATTTT.

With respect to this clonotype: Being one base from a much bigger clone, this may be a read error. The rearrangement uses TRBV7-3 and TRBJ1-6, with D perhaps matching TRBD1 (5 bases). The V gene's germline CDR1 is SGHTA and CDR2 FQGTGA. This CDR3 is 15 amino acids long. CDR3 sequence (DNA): TGTGCCAGCAGCTCCCTCGGGGGGTATAATGCACCCCTCCACTTT. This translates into CASSSLGGYNAPLHF.

CDR3 region: CASSSQWQQEYNTQYF. The CDR3 DNA is TGTGCCAGCAGTTCCCAATGGCAGCAGGAGTATAATACGCAGTATTTT. The chain employs TRBV28 and TRBJ2-3; D is ambiguous. V was shortened by 4 bases and J by 7 bases, with 21 bases between the two germline ends. Germline lookup yields CDR1 MDHEN and CDR2 SYDVKM. The CDR3 has 16 amino acids.

CDR3 sequence (DNA): TGTGCCAGCAGGGGGGCCAGGACGCGGAGCTCCTACAATGAGCAGTTCTTC. It codes for CASRGARTRSSYNEQFF. This rearrangement joins TRBV28 to TRBJ2-1, with a weak D call TRBD1 (6 bases). The length of the CDR3 is 17 residues. CDR1 and CDR2 from the germline V gene are MDHEN and SYDVKM. The V end lost 6 bases, the J end lost 0 bases, and 18 bases lay between the germline ends.

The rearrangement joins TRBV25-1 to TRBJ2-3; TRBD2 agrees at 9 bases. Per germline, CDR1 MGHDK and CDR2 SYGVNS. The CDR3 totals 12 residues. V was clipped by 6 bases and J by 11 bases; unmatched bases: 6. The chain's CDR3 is CASRQAGGVQYF. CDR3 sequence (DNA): TGTGCCAGCAGGCAAGCGGGGGGCGTGCAGTATTTT.

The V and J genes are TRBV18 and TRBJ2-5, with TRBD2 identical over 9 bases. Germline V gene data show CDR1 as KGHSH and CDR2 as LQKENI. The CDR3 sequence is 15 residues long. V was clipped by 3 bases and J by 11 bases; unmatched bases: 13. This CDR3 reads CASSPPSGITYGQYF. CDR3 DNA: TGTGCCAGCTCACCCCCTAGCGGGATCACCTACGGGCAGTACTTC.

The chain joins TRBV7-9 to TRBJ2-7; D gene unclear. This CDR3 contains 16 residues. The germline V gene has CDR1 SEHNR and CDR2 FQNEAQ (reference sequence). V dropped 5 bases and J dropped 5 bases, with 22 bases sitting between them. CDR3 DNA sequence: TGTGCCAGCAGCACGAATAGGGTCCTAACCCCCAACGAGCAGTACTTC. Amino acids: CASSTNRVLTPNEQYF.

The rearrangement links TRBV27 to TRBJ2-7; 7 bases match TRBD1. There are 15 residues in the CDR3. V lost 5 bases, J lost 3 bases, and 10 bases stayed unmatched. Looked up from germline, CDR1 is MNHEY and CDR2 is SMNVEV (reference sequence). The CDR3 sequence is CASSNRQGDFYEQYF. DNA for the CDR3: TGTGCCAGCAGTAACAGACAGGGAGACTTCTACGAGCAGTACTTC.

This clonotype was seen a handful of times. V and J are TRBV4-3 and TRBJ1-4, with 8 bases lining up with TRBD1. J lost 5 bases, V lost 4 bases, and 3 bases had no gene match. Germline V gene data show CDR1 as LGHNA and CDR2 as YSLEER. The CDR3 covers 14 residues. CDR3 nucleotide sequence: TGCGCCAGCAGCCGCCGGGACAGGAATGAAAAACTGTTTTTT. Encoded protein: CASSRRDRNEKLFF.

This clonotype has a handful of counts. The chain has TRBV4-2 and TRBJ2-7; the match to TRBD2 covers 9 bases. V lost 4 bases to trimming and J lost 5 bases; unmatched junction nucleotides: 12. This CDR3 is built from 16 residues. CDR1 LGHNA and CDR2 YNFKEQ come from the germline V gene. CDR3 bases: TGTGCCAGCAGCCTCGGCCGGGGTAGCGGGAGCCACGAGCAGTACTTC. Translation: CASSLGRGSGSHEQYF.

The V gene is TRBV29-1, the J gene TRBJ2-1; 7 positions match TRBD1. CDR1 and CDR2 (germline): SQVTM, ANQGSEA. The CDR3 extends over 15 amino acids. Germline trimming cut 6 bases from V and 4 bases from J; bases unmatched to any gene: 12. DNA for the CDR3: TGCAGCGTCGGCGAACCGGGACAGATTTACAATGAGCAGTTCTTC. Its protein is CSVGEPGQIYNEQFF.

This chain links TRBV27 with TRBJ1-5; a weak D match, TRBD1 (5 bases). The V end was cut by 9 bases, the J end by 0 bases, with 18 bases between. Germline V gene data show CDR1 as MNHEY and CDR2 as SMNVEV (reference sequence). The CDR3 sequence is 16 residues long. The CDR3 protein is CASGSAGDYSNQPQHF. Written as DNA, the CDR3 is TGTGCCAGTGGGTCGGCGGGGGATTATAGCAATCAGCCCCAGCATTTT.

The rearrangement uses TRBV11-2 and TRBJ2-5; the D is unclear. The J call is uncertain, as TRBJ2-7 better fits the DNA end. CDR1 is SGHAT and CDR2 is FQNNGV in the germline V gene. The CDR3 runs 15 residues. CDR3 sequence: CASSTWTHTPDEQYF. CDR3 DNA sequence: TGTGCCAGCAGCACGTGGACGCATACGCCAGACGAGCAGTACTTC.

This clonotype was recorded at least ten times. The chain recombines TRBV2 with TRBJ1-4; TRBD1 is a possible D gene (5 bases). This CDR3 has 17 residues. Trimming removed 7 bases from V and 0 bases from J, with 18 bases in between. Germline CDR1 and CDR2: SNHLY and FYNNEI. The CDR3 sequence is CASNPTVSSATNEKLFF. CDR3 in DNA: TGTGCCAGCAATCCGACAGTCAGCAGCGCAACTAATGAAAAACTGTTTTTT.

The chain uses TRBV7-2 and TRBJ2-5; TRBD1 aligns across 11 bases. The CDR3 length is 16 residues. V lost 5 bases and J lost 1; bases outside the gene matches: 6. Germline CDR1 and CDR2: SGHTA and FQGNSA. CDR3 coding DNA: TGTGCCAGCAGCCTCGCAGGGACAGGGGGCCAAGAGACCCAGTACTTC. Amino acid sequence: CASSLAGTGGQETQYF. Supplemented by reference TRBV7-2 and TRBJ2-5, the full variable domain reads GAGVSQSPSNKVTEKGKDVELRCDPISGHTALYWYRQSLGQGLEFLIYFQGNSAPDKSGLPSDRFSAERTGGSVSTLTIQRTQQEDSAVYLCASSLAGTGGQETQYFGPGTRLLVL.

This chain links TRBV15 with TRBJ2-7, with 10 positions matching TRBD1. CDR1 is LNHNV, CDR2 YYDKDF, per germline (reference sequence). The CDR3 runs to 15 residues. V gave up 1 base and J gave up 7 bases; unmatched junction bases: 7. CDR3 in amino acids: CATSRARQGAGEQYF. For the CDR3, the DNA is TGTGCCACCAGCAGAGCCAGACAGGGGGCGGGGGAGCAGTACTTC.

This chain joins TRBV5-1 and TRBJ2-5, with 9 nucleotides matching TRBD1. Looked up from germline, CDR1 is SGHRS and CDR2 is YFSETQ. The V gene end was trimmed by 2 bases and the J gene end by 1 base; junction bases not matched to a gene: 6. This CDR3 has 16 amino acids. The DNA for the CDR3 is TGCGCCAGCAGCTTAGGATTGACAGGGGGCCAAGAGACCCAGTACTTC. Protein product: CASSLGLTGGQETQYF.

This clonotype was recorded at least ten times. The CDR3 DNA sequence: TGTGCCAGCAGTTTAGGGACTAGCGGGAGTTCCGAGCAGTACTTC. It specifies CASSLGTSGSSEQYF. The chain is built from TRBV27 and TRBJ2-7; 14 nucleotides line up with TRBD2. Germline CDR1 and CDR2: MNHEY and SMNVEV (reference sequence). The length of the CDR3 is 15 residues. With V trimmed by 2 bases and J by 6 bases, 3 bases remained unmatched.

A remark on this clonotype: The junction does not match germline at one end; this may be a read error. The CDR3 sequence is CVSGIGSGTGNSPLHF. CDR3 bases: TGCGTCAGCGGCATCGGGTCCGGTACGGGGAATTCACCCCTCCACTTT. The V and J genes are TRBV5-1 and TRBJ1-6, with D hard to call. Germline CDR1 reads SGHRS; CDR2 reads YFSETQ. This CDR3 is built from 16 residues.

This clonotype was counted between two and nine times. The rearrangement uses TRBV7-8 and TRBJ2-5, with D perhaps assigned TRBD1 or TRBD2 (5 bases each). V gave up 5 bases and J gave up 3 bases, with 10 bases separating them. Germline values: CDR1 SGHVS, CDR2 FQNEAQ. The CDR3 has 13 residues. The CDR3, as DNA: TGTGCCAGCAGCCGAGGGGTAAAAGAGACCCAGTACTTC. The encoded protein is CASSRGVKETQYF.

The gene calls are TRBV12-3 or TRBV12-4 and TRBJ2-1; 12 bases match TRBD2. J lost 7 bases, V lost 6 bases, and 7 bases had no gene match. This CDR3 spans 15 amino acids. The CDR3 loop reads CASRPGLAGLNEQFF. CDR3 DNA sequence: TGTGCCAGCAGGCCGGGACTAGCGGGCTTGAATGAGCAGTTCTTC.

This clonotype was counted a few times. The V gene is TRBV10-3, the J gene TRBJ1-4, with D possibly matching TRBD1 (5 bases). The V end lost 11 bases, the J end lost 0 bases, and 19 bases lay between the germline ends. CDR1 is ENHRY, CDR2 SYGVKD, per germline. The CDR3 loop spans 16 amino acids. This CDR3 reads CAAGPGEASTNEKLFF. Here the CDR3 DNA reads TGTGCCGCCGGCCCGGGGGAGGCTTCAACTAATGAAAAACTGTTTTTT.

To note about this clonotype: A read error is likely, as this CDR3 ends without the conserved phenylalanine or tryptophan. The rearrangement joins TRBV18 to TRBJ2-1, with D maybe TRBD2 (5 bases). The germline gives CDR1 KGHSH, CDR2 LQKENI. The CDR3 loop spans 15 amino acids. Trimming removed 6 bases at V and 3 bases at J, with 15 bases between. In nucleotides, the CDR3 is TGTGCCAGCTCCTCGGAGGTAGGAGGCTACAATGAGCAGTTCCTC. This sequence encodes CASSSEVGGYNEQFL.

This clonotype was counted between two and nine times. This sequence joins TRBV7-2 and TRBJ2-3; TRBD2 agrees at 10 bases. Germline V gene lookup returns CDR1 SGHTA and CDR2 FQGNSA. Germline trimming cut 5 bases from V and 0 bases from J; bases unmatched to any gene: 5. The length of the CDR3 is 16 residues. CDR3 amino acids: CASSRRAGGSTDTQYF. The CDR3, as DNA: TGTGCCAGCAGCCGGCGAGCGGGGGGGAGCACAGATACGCAGTATTTT.

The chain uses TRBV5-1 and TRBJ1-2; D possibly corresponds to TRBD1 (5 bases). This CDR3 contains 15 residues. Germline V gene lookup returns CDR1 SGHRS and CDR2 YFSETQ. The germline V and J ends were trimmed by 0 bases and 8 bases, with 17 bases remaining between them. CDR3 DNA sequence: TGCGCCAGCAGCTTGGTGGCCGCAAGAGGGGTCGGCTACACCTTC. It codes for CASSLVAARGVGYTF.

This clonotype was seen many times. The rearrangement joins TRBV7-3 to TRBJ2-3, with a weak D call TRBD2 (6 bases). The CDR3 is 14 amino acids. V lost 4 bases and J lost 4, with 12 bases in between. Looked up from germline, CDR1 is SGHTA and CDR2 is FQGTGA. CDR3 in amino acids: CASSSREVSDTQYF. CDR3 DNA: TGTGCCAGCAGCTCGAGGGAGGTCTCAGATACGCAGTATTTT.